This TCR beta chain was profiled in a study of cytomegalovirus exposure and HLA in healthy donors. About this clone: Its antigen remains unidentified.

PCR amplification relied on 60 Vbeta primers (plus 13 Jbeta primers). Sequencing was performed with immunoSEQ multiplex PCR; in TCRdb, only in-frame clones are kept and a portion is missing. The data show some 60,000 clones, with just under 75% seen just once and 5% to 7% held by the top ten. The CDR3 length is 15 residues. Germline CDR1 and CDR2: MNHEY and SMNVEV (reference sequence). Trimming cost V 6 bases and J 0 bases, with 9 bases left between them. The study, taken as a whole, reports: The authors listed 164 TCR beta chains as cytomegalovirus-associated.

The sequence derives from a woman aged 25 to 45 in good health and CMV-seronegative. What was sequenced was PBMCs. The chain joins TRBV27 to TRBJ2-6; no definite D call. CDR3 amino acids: CASSFESSGANVLTF. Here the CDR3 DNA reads TGTGCCAGCAGCTTCGAGAGCTCTGGGGCCAACGTCCTGACTTTC.